This entry features one T cell receptor (beta chain) sequence. Its specificity is unknown. This sample was taken from a study of graft-versus-host responses after intestinal transplantation. Study-level information: Recipients across the board were started on anti-thymocyte globulin induction, then kept on tacrolimus and steroids for approximately three years.

Profiling relied on immunoSEQ multiplex PCR, and the TCRdb table lists in-frame clones only, not all of them. The table has about 120,000 clones, about 95% seen once; the top ten hold more than 3%. The clonotype comes from a human donor who received an intestinal transplant. The sequences come from unstimulated CD8+ T cells sorted from spleen or lymph node cells, collected before intestinal transplant.

The chain's CDR3 is CASSLGLTSEQFF. The CDR3 DNA reads TGTGCCAGCAGCTTAGGTCTGACATCTGAGCAGTTCTTC. The chain is built from TRBV11-3 and TRBJ2-1; D uncertain. Germline loops: CDR1 SGHNT, CDR2 YENEEA. V lost 1 base and J lost 9, with 10 bases in between. The CDR3 covers 13 residues.